The sequence of this T cell receptor (delta chain) was determined in a study of γδ T cells in repeated Plasmodium falciparum infection. General study results and limits: Malian donors came from one small rural village, predominantly one ethnic group.

This clone was recorded at least ten times. Its antigen is not known. Germline V CDR1 and CDR2: GEAIGNYY, EKD. The CDR3 runs 18 residues. Unmatched junction bases numbered 5, after V lost 2 bases and J lost 2 bases. TCRdb reanalyzed the multiplex PCR reads using CATT. Found here are around 89,000 delta-chain clones, under 1.5% of them singletons; the top ten hold 7% to 9.5%. Gammadelta T cells were flow-sorted from PBMC into Vgamma9/Vdelta2+ and Vdelta2-negative populations for bulk analysis. The chain couples TRDV2 to TRDJ3; 10 bases match TRDD3. The sample comprised gamma-delta T cells from blood. This clonotype was sampled from a pool of human donors (malaria-infected and uninfected, not separated). The CDR3 coding sequence is TGTGCCTGTGACAGACTGGGGGATGCGCCCTGGGACACCCGACAGATGTTTTTC. This translates into CACDRLGDAPWDTRQMFF.